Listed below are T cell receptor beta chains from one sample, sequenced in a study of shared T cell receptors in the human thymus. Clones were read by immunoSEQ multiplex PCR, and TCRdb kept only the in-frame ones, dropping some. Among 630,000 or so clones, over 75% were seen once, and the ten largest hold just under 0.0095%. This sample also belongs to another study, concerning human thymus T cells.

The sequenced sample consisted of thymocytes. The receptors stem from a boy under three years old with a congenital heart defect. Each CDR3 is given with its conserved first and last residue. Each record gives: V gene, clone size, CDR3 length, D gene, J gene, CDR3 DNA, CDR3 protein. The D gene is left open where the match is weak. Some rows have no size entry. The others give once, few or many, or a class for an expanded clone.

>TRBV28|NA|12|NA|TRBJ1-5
TGTGCCAGCAGCTGGGACATTCAGCCCCAGCATTTT
CASSWDIQPQHF
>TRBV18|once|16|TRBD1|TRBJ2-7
TGTGCCAGCTCACCACGGGACAGGGTGCGGTCCTACGAGCAGTACTTC
CASSPRDRVRSYEQYF
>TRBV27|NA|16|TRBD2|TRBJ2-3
TGTGCCAGCAGTTCCCCGCGGGGGTCAATGGCAGATACGCAGTATTTT
CASSSPRGSMADTQYF
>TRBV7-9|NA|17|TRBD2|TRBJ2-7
TGTGCCAGCAGCTTAGAGGCTCAGCGGGAGGGCGTATACGAGCAGTACTTC
CASSLEAQREGVYEQYF
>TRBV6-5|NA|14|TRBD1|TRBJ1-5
TGTGCCAGCAGCCCCCGGACAGGGAATCAGCCCCAGCATTTT
CASSPRTGNQPQHF
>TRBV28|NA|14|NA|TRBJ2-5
TGTGCCAGCAGCTCCCTCGCGACACAAGAGACCCAGTACTTC
CASSSLATQETQYF
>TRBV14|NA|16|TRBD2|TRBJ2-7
TGTGCCAGCAGCTCTCAAAGGGGGACTAGCTCCTACGAGCAGTACTTC
CASSSQRGTSSYEQYF
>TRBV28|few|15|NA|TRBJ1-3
TGTGCCAGCAACACGCTGGGGGGTTCTGGAAACACCATATATTTT
CASNTLGGSGNTIYF
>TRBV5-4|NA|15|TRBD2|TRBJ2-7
TGTGCCAGCAGCTTGGATAGCGGGGTACCCTACGAGCAGTACTTC
CASSLDSGVPYEQYF
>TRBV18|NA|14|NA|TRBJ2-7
TGTGCCAGCTCAGAGGTGGAGGACCTCTACGAGCAGTACTTC
CASSEVEDLYEQYF
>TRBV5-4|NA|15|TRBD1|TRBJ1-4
TGTGCCAGCAGTTTAATGTCGGACAGGGTCGAAAAACTGTTTTTT
CASSLMSDRVEKLFF
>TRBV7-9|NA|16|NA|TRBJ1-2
TGTGCCAGCAGCTTTAATGGGGAGCCCGTAGGCTATGGCTACACCTTC
CASSFNGEPVGYGYTF
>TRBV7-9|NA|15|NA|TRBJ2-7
TGTGCCAGCAGCTTAGCGCGTGGACGAGCGGGCGAGCAGTACTTC
CASSLARGRAGEQYF
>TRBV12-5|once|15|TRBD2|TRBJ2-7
TGTGCTAGTGGACCAAGACTAGCGGGATATGAGGAGCAGTACTTC
CASGPRLAGYEEQYF
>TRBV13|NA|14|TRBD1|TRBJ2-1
TGTGCCAGCAGCCGGGGACAGCACAACAATGAGCAGTTCTTC
CASSRGQHNNEQFF
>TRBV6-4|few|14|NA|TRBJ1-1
TGTGCCAGCAGGGGGACGGCCGGGGGCACTGAAGCTTTCTTT
CASRGTAGGTEAFF
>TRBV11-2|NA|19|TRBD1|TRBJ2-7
TGTGCCAGCAGCTTAGAACGGGACAGGCTACTCTCCTTGTCCTACGAGCAGTACTTC
CASSLERDRLLSLSYEQYF
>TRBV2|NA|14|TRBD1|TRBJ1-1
TGTGCCAGCACCAAACTAGACAACAGGGGCCAAGCTTTCTTT
CASTKLDNRGQAFF
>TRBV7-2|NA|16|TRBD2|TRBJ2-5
TGTGCCAGCAGGGGTAGCGGGGGGGTCGCCCCAGAGACCCAGTACTTC
CASRGSGGVAPETQYF
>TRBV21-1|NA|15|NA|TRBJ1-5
TGTGCCAGCAGCAAGGACAGGGGGGGGCATCAGCCCCAGCATTTT
CASSKDRGGHQPQHF
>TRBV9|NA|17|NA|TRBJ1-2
TGTGCCAGCAGCGTAGACGCCCGAAGCGGGCAGAGATATGGCTACACCTTC
CASSVDARSGQRYGYTF
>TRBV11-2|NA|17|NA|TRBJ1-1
TGTGCCAGCAGCTTAGGGGTCTCGGAGGAGTGGGCGGCTGAAGCTTTCTTT
CASSLGVSEEWAAEAFF
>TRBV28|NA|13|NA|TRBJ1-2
TGTGCCAGCAGGACTAGGGAAAACTATGGCTACACCTTC
CASRTRENYGYTF
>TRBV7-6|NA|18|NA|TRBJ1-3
TGTGCCAGCAGCTCTGCGGCGGTCGGCCGACCCTCTGGAAACACCATATATTTT
CASSSAAVGRPSGNTIYF
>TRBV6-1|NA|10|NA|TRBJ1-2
TGTGCCAGCAGGGGCCATGGCTACACCTTC
CASRGHGYTF
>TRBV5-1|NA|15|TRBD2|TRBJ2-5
TGCGCCAGCAGTACTAGCGGGATGATTAAAGAGACCCAGTACTTC
CASSTSGMIKETQYF
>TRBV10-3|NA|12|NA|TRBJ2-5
TGTGCCACCCAGAAAGACCAAGAGACCCAGTACTTC
CATQKDQETQYF
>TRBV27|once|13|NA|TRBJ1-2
TGTGCCAGCAAAGAGGACTCCAACTATGGCTACACCTTC
CASKEDSNYGYTF
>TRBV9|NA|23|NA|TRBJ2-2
TGTGCCAGCAGCGTGGACAGCGGAGATATAGGCAAGGAGGACGACACGAACACCGGGGAGCTGTTTTTT
CASSVDSGDIGKEDDTNTGELFF
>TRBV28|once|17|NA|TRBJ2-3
TGTGCCAGCAGTCCCCTGCTAGCTAGCGCCCGCACAGATACGCAGTATTTT
CASSPLLASARTDTQYF
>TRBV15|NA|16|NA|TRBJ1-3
TGTGCCACCAGCAGGATACAGGGTAGCTCTGGAAACACCATATATTTT
CATSRIQGSSGNTIYF
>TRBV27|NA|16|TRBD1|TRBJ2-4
TGTGCCAGCAGTCCCTACAGGGGCAAGGACAAAAACATTCAGTACTTC
CASSPYRGKDKNIQYF
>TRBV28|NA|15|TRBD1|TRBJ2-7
TGTGCCAGCAGTTTAAGTCGACAGGGGTTGTACGAGCAGTACTTC
CASSLSRQGLYEQYF